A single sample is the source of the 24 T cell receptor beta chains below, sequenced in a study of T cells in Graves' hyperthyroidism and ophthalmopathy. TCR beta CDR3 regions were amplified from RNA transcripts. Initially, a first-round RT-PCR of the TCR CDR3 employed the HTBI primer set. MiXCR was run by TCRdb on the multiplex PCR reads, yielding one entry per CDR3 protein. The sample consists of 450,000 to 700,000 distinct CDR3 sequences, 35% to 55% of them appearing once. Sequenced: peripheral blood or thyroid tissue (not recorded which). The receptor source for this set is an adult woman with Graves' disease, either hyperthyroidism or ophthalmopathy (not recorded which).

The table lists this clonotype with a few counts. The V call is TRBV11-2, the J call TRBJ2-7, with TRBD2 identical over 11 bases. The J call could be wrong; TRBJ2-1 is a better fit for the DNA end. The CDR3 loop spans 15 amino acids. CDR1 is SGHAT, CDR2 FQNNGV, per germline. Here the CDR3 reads CASSLSGRANNEQFF. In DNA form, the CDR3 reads TGTGCCAGCAGCCTTAGCGGGAGGGCAAACAATGAGCAGTTCTTC.

The CDR3 DNA reads TGTGCCTGGGCGATGCAGGGGGATCAGCCCCAGCATTTT. Translation gives CAWAMQGDQPQHF. This chain links TRBV7-8 with TRBJ1-5, with TRBD1 matching 7 bases. Per germline, CDR1 SGHVS and CDR2 FQNEAQ. The CDR3 totals 13 residues. V gave up 11 bases and J gave up 5 bases; unmatched junction bases: 9. Combining the CDR3 with reference TRBV7-8 and TRBJ1-5 gives the whole variable domain GAGVSQSPRYKVAKRGQDVALRCDPISGHVSLFWYQQALGQGPEFLTYFQNEAQLDKSGLPSDRFFAERPEGSVSTLKIQRTQQEDSAVYLCAWAMQGDQPQHFGDGTRLSIL.

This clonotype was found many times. This CDR3 is CASSLVLAGKTQYF. The CDR3, as DNA: TGTGCCAGCAGTTTAGTACTAGCGGGAAAGACCCAGTACTTC. The chain is built from TRBV12-3 or TRBV12-4 and TRBJ2-5; 10 nucleotides line up with TRBD2. V trimming: 1 base; J trimming: 6 bases; junction bases outside the gene matches: 2. The CDR3 covers 14 residues.

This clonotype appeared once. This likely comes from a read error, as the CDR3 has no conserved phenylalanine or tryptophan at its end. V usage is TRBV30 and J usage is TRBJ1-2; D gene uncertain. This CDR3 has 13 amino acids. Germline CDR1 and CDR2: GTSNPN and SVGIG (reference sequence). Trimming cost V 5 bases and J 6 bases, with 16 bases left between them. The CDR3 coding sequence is TGTGCCTGGGGACTTAGCCCCTATGATGGCTACACCCTC. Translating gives CAWGLSPYDGYTL.

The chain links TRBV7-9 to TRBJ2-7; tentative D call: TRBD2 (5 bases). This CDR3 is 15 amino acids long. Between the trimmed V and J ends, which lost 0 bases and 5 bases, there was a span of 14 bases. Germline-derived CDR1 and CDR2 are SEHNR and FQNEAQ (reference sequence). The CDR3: CASSLARGNGHEQYF. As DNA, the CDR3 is TGTGCCAGCAGCTTAGCGCGAGGGAATGGCCACGAGCAGTACTTC.

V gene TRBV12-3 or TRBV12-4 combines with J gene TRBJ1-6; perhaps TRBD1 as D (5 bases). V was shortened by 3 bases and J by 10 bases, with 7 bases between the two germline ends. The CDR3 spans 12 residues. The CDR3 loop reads CASSLGESPLHF. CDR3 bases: TGTGCCAGCAGTTTGGGGGAATCACCCCTCCACTTT.

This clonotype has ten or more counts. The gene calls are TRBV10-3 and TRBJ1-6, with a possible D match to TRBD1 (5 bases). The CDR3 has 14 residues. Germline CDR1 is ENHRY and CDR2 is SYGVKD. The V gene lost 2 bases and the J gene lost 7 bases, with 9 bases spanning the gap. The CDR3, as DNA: TGTGCCATCAGTGAGATAGGGACGAATTCACCCCTCCACTTT. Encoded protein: CAISEIGTNSPLHF.

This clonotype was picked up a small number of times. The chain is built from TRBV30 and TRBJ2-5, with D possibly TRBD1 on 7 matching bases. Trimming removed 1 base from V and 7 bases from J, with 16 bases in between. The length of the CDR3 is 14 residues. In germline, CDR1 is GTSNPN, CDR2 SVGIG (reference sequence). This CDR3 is CAWSDIAGGSTQYF. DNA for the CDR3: TGTGCCTGGAGTGATATTGCAGGGGGGTCGACCCAGTACTTC.

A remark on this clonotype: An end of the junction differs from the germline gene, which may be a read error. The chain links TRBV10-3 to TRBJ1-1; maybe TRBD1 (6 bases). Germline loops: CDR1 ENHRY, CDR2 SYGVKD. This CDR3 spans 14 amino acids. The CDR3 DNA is TGTGCCATCAGTCCCGGACAGCTGAACACTGAAGCTTTGTTT. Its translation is CAISPGQLNTEALF.

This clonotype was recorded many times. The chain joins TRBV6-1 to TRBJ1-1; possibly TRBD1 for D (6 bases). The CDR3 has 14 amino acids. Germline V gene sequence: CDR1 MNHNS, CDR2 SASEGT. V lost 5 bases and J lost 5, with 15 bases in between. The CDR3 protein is CASSIRQEVTEAFF. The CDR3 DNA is TGTGCCAGCAGTATCAGACAGGAGGTAACTGAAGCTTTCTTT.

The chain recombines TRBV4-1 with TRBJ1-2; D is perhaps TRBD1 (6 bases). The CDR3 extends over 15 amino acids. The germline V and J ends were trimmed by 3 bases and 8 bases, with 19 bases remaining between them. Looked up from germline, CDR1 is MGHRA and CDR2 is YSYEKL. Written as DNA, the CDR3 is TGCGCCAGCAGCCAGAGGGGGACTGAAGCTTTCGGCTACACCTTC. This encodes CASSQRGTEAFGYTF.

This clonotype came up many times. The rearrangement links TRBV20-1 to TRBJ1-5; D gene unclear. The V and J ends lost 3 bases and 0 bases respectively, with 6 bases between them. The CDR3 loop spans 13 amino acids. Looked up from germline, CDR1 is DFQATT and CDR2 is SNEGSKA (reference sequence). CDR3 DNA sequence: TGCAGTGCTAGTTTGGATAGCAATCAGCCCCAGCATTTT. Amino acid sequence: CSASLDSNQPQHF.

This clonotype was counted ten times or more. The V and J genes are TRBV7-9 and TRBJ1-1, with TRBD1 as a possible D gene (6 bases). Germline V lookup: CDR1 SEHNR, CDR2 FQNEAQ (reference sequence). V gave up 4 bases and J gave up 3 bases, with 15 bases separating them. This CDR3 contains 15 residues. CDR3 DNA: TGTGCCAGCAGCTGGCCAGGGGTGAAGGACACTGAAGCTTTCTTT. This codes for CASSWPGVKDTEAFF. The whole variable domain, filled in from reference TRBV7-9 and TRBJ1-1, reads DTGVSQNPRHKITKRGQNVTFRCDPISEHNRLYWYRQTLGQGPEFLTYFQNEAQLEKSRLLSDRFSAERPKGSFSTLEIQRTEQGDSAMYLCASSWPGVKDTEAFFGQGTRLTVV.

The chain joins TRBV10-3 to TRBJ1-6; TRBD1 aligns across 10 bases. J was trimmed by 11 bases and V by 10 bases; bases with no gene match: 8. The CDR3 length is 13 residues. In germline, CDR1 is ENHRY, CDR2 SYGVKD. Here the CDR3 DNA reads TGTGCCAGCTCCGGGACAGGGGTTCCACCCCTCCACTTT. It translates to CASSGTGVPPLHF.

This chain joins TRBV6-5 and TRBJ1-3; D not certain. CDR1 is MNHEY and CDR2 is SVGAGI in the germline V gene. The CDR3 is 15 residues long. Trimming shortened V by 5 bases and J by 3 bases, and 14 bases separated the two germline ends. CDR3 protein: CASSEPQGDGNTIYF. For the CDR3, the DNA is TGTGCCAGCAGTGAACCCCAAGGAGATGGAAACACCATATATTTT.

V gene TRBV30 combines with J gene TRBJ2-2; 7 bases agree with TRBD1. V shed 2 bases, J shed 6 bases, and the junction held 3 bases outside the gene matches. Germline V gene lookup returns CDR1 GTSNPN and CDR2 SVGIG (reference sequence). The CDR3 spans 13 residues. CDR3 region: CAWSTQGAGELFF. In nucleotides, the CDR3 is TGTGCCTGGAGTACTCAGGGGGCCGGGGAGCTGTTTTTT.

CDR3 sequence (DNA): TGCGCCAGCAGCGGGGAGGGGGGTATGGCTGAAGCTTTCTTT. Amino acid sequence: CASSGEGGMAEAFF. The chain links TRBV5-1 to TRBJ1-1; tentatively, D is TRBD1 (6 bases). V was pared by 4 bases and J by 6 bases, with 16 bases between. The CDR3 covers 14 residues. CDR1 is SGHRS, CDR2 YFSETQ, per germline.

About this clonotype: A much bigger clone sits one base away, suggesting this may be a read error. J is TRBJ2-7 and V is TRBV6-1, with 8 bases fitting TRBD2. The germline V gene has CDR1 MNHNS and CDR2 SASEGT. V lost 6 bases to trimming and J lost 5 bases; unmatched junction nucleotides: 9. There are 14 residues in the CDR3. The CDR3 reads CASRNLAGANEQYF. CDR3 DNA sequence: TGTGCCAGCAGGAATCTAGCGGGTGCCAACGAGCAGTACTTC.

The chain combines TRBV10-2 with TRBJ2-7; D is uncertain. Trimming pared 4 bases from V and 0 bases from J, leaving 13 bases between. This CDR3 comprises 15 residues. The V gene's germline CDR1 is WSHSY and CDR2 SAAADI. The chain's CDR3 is CASSVGWDPSYEQYF. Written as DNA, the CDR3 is TGCGCCAGCAGTGTTGGGTGGGATCCCTCCTACGAGCAGTACTTC.

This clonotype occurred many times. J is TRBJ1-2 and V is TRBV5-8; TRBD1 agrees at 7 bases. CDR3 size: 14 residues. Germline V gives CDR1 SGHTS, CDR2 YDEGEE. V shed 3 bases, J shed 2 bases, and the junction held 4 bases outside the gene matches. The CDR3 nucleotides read TGTGCCAGCAGCTATGGGACAGCCAACTATGGCTACACCTTC. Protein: CASSYGTANYGYTF.

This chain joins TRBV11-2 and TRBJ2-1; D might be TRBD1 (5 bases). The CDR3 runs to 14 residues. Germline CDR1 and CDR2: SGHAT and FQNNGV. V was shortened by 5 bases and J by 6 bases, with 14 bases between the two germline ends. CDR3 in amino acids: CASSGLQGTNEQFF. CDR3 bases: TGTGCCAGCAGCGGCCTTCAGGGTACCAATGAGCAGTTCTTC. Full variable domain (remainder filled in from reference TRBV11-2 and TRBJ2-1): EAGVAQSPRYKIIEKRQSVAFWCNPISGHATLYWYQQILGQGPKLLIQFQNNGVVDDSQLPKDRFSAERLKGVDSTLKIQPAKLEDSAVYLCASSGLQGTNEQFFGPGTRLTVL.

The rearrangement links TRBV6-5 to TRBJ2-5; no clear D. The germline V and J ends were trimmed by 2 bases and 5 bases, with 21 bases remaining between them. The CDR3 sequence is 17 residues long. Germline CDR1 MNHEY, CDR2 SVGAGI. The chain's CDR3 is CASSYGSQGFYEETQYF. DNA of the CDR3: TGTGCCAGCAGTTACGGCAGTCAAGGGTTTTACGAGGAGACCCAGTACTTC.

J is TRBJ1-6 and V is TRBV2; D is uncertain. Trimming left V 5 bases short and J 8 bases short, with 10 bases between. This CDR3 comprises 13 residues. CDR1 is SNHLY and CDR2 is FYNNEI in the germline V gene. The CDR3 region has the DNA TGTGCCAGCAGTCTTTACTGGGATTCACCCCTCCACTTT. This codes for CASSLYWDSPLHF.

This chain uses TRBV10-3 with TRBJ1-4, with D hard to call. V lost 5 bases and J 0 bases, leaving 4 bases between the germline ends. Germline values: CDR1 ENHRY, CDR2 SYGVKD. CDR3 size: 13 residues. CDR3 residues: CAISRATNEKLFF. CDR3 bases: TGTGCCATCAGTAGGGCAACTAATGAAAAACTGTTTTTT.